This T cell receptor beta chain was identified during a study of blood T cell repertoires in COVID-19. CDR1 LNHDA and CDR2 SQIVND come from the germline V gene (reference sequence). V trimming: 3 bases; J trimming: 6 bases; junction bases outside the gene matches: 7. The CDR3 covers 14 residues. Method: immunoSEQ multiplex PCR; TCRdb's copy keeps in-frame clones and lacks some. The sample has 200,000 to 250,000 clones; approximately 86% are singletons. The sequenced sample consisted of peripheral blood. This chain uses TRBV19 with TRBJ1-2, with 7 bases identical to TRBD1. This sequence was found in a woman aged 80 or over with acute or convalescent COVID-19. CDR3 in DNA: TGTGCCAGTAGTATTATCCCGACAGGGAATGGCTACACCTTC. Translating it yields CASSIIPTGNGYTF.